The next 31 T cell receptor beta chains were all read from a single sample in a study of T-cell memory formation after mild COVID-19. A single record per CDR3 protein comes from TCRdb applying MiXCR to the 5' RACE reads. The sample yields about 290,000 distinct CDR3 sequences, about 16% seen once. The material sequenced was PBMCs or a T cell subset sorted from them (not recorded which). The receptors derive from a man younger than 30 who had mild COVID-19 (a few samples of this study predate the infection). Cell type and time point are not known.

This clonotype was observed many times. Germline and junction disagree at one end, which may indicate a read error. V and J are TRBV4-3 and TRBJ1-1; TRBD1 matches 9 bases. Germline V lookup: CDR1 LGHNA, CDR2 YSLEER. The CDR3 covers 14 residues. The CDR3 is CASSQDRGGTEAFF. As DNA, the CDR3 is TGTGCCAGCAGCCAGGACAGGGGTGGGACTGAAGCTTTCTTT.

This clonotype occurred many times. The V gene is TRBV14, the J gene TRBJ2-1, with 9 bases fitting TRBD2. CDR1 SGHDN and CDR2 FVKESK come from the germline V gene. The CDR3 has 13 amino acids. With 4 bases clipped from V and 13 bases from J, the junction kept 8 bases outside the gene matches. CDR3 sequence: CASSRSGGLLQFF. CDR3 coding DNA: TGTGCCAGCAGCCGAAGCGGGGGGCTCCTTCAGTTCTTC.

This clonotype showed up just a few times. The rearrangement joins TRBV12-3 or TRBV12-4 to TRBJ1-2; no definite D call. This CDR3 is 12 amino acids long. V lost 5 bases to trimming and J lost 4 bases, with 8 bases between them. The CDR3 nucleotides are TGTGCCAGCAGTAACCGGGCCTATGGCTACACCTTC. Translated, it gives CASSNRAYGYTF.

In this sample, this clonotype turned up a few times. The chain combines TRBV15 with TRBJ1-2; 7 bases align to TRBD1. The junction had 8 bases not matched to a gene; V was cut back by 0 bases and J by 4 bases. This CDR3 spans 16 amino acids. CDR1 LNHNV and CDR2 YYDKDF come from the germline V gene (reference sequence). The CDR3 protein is CATSRDAGQVGYGYTF. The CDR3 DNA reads TGTGCCACCAGCAGAGATGCTGGACAGGTTGGCTATGGCTACACCTTC.

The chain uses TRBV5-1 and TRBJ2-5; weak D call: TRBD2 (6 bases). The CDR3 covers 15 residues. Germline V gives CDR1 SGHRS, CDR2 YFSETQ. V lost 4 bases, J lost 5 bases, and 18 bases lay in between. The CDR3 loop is CASSRRDFEGETQYF. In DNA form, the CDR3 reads TGCGCCAGCAGCCGGAGGGACTTCGAAGGGGAGACCCAGTACTTC.

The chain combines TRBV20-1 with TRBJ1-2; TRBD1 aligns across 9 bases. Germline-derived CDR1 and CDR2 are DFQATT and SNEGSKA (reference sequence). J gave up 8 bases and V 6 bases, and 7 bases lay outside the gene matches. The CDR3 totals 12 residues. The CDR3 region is CSARDRVYGYTF. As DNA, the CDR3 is TGCAGTGCCCGGGACAGGGTCTACGGCTACACCTTC.

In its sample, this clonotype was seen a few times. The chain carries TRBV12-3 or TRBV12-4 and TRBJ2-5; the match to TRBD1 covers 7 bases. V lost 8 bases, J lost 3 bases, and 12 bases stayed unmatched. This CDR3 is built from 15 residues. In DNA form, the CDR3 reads TGTGCCAGCGCGCCATACCCGGGACAGAAAGAGACCCAGTACTTC. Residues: CASAPYPGQKETQYF.

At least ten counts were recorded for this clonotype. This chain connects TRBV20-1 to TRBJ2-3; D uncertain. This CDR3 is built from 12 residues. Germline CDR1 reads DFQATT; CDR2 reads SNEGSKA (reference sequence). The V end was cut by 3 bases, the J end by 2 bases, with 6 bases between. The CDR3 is CSASLDTDTQYF. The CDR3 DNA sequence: TGCAGTGCTAGTCTTGACACAGATACGCAGTATTTT.

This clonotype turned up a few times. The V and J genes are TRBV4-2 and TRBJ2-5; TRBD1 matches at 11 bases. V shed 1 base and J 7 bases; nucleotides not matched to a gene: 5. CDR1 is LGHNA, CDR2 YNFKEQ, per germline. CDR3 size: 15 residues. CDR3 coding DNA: TGTGCCAGCAGCCAAGGGACAGGGGGCGCGGGGACCCAGTACTTC. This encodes CASSQGTGGAGTQYF.

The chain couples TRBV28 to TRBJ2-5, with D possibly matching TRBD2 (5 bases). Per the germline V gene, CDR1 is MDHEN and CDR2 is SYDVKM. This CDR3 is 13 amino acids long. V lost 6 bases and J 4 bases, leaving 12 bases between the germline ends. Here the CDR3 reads CASRATRIETQYF. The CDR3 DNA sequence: TGTGCCAGCAGAGCTACTAGGATAGAGACCCAGTACTTC.

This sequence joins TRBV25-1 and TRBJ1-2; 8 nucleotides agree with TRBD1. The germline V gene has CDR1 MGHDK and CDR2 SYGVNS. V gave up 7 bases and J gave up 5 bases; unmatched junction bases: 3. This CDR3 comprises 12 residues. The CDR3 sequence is CASNDRGYGYTF. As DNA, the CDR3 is TGTGCCAGCAACGACAGGGGTTATGGCTACACCTTC.

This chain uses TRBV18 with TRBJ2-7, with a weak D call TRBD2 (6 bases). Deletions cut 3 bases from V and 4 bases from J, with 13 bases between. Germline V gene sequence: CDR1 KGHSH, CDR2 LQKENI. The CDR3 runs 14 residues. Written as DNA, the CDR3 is TGTGCCAGCTCACCGGGACTGGAGATTTACGAGCAGTACTTC. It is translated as CASSPGLEIYEQYF. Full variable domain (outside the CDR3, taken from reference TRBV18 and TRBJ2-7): NAGVMQNPRHLVRRRGQEARLRCSPMKGHSHVYWYRQLPEEGLKFMVYLQKENIIDESGMPKERFSAEFPKEGPSILRIQQVVRGDSAAYFCASSPGLEIYEQYFGPGTRLTVT.

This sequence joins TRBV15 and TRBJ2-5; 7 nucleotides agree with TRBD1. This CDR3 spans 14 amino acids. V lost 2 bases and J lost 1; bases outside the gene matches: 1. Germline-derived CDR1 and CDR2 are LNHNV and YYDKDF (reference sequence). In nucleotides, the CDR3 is TGTGCCACCAGCAGAAGGACAGGCCAAGAGACCCAGTACTTC. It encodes CATSRRTGQETQYF.

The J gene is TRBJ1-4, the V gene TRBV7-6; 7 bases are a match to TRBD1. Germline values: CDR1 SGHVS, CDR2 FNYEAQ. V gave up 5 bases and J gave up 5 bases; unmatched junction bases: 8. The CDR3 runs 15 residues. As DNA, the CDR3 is TGTGCCAGCAGCCGCCGGGACAGAGAAAATGAAAAACTGTTTTTT. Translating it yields CASSRRDRENEKLFF.

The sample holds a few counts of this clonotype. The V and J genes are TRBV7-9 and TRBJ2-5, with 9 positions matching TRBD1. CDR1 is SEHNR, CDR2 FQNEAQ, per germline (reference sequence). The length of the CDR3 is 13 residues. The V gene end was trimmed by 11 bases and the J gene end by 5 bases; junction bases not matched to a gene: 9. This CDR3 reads CAFSTGGEETQYF. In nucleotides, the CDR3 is TGTGCCTTTAGTACAGGGGGCGAGGAGACCCAGTACTTC. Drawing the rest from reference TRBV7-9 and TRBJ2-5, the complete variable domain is DTGVSQNPRHKITKRGQNVTFRCDPISEHNRLYWYRQTLGQGPEFLTYFQNEAQLEKSRLLSDRFSAERPKGSFSTLEIQRTEQGDSAMYLCAFSTGGEETQYFGPGTRLLVL.

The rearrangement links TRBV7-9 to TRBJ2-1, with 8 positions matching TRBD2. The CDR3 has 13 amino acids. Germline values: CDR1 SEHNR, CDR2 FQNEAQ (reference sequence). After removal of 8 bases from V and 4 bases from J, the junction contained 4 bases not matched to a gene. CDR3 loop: CASHPGGYNEQFF. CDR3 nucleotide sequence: TGTGCCAGCCATCCGGGGGGGTACAATGAGCAGTTCTTC.

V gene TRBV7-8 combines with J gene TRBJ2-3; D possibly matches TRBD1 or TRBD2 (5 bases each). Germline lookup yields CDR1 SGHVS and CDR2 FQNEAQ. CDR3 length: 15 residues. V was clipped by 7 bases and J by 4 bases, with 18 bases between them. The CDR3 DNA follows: TGTGCCAGCACCTCCCGGTTTCGGGACCCAGATACGCAGTATTTT. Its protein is CASTSRFRDPDTQYF. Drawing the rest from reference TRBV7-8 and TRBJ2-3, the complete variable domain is GAGVSQSPRYKVAKRGQDVALRCDPISGHVSLFWYQQALGQGPEFLTYFQNEAQLDKSGLPSDRFFAERPEGSVSTLKIQRTQQEDSAVYLCASTSRFRDPDTQYFGPGTRLTVL.

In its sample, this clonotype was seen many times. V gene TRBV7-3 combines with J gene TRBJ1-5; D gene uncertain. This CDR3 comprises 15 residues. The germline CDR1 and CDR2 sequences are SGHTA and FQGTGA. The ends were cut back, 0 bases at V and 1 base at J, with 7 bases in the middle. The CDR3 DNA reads TGTGCCAGCAGCTTAACGGGAGGGAGCAATCAGCCCCAGCATTTT. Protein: CASSLTGGSNQPQHF.

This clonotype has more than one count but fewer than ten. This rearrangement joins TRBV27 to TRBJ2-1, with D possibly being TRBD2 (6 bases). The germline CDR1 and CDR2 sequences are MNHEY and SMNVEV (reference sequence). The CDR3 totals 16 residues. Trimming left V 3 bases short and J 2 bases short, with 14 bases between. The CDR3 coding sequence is TGTGCCAGCAGTTTGGGGGGACCGGCGACCTACAATGAGCAGTTCTTC. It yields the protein CASSLGGPATYNEQFF.

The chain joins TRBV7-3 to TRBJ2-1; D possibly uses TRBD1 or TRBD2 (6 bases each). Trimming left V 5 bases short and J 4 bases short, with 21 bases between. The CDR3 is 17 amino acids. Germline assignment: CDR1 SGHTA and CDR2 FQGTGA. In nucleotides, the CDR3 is TGTGCCAGCAGCCCCACAGGCTGGGGGGCGGTTTACAATGAGCAGTTCTTC. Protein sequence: CASSPTGWGAVYNEQFF.

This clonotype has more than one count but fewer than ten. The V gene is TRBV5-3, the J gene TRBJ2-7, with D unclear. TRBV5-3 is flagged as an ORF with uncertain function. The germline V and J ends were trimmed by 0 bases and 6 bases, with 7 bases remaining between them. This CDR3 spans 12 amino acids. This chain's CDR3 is CARSLGTGEQYV. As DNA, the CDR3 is TGTGCCAGAAGCTTGGGGACGGGCGAGCAGTACGTC.

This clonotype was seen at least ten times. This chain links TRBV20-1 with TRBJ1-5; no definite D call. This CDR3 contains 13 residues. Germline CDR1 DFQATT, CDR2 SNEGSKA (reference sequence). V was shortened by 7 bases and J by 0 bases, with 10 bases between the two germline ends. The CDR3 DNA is TGCAGTGTATCCCCGGGTAGCAATCAGCCCCAGCATTTT. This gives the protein CSVSPGSNQPQHF.

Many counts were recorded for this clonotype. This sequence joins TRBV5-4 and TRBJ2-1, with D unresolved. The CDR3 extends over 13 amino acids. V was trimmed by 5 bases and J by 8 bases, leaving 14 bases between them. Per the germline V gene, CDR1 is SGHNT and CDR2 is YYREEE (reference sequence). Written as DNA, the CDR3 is TGTGCCAGCAGTGAACAGTTCAAGGATGAGCAGTTCTTC. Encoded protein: CASSEQFKDEQFF.

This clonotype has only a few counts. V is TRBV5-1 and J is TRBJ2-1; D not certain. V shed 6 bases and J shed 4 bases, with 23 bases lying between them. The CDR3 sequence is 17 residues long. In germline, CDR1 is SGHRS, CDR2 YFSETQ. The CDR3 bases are TGCGCCAGCAACCCCCGGCTAGACCGCCTGGGATACAATGAGCAGTTCTTC. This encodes CASNPRLDRLGYNEQFF. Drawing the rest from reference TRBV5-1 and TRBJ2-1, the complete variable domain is KAGVTQTPRYLIKTRGQQVTLSCSPISGHRSVSWYQQTPGQGLQFLFEYFSETQRNKGNFPGRFSGRQFSNSRSEMNVSTLELGDSALYLCASNPRLDRLGYNEQFFGPGTRLTVL.

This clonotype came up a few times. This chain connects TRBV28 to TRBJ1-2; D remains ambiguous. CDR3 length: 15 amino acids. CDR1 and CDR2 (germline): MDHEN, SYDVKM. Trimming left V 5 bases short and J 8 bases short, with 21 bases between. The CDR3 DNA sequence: TGTGCCAGCAGTCCTACGGGAAGAGGGTTGCCCGGCTACACCTTC. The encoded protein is CASSPTGRGLPGYTF.

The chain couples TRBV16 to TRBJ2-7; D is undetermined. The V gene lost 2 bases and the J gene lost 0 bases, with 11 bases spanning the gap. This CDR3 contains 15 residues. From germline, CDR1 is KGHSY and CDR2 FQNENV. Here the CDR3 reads CASSQHAPSSYEQYV. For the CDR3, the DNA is TGTGCCAGCAGCCAACATGCCCCGAGCTCCTACGAGCAGTACGTC.

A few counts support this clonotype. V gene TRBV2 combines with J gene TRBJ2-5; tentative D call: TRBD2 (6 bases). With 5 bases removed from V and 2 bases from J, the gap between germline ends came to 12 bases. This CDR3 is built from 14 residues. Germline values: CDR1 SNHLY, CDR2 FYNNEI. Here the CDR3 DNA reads TGTGCCAGCAGTCGAGGAGGGGATCAAGAGACCCAGTACTTC. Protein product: CASSRGGDQETQYF. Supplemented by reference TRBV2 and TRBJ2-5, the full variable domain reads EPEVTQTPSHQVTQMGQEVILRCVPISNHLYFYWYRQILGQKVEFLVSFYNNEISEKSEIFDDQFSVERPDGSNFTLKIRSTKLEDSAMYFCASSRGGDQETQYFGPGTRLLVL.

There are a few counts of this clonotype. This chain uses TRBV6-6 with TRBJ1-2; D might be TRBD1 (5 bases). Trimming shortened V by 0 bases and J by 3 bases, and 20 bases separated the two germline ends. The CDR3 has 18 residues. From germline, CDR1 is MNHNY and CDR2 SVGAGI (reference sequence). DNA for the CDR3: TGTGCCAGCAGTTACTCGAAAGGGGCGATAGGGAGATACTATGGCTACACCTTC. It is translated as CASSYSKGAIGRYYGYTF.

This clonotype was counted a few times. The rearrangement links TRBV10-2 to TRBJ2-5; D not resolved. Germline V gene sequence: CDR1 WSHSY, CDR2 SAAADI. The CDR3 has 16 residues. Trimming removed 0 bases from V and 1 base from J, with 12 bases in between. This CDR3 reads CASSESFRGSQETQYF. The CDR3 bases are TGCGCCAGCAGTGAGTCCTTTCGAGGCAGCCAAGAGACCCAGTACTTC.

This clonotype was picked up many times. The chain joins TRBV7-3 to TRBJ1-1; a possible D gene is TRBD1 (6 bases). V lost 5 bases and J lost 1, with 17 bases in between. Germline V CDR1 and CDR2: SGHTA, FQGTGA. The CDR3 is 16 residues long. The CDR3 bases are TGTGCCAGCAGCCCCCGACAGGTGGGGACGAACACTGAAGCTTTCTTT. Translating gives CASSPRQVGTNTEAFF.

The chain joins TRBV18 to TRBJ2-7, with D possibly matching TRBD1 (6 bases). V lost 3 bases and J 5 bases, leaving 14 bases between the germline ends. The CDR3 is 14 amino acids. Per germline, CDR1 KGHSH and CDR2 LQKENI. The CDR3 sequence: CASSPTLDSNEQYF. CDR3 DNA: TGTGCCAGCTCACCGACATTGGACAGCAACGAGCAGTACTTC.